A single sample is the source of the 31 T cell receptor beta chains below, sequenced in a study of blood T cell repertoires in COVID-19. Assay: immunoSEQ multiplex PCR; the TCRdb copy retains only in-frame clones and omits some. There are hundreds of thousands of clones in the sample; around 84% occur only once, and over 1% lies in the top ten. Material: peripheral blood. The source is a man between 65 and 85 years old with acute or convalescent COVID-19.

The chain has TRBV11-3 and TRBJ2-3, with 8 bases that match TRBD1. The V gene end was trimmed by 1 base and the J gene end by 6 bases; junction bases not matched to a gene: 3. This CDR3 is 14 amino acids long. Germline CDR1 SGHNT, CDR2 YENEEA. DNA of the CDR3: TGTGCCAGCAGCTTAGGGACAGGGAGTGATACGCAGTATTTT. Translating it yields CASSLGTGSDTQYF.

The chain is built from TRBV15 and TRBJ1-3, with unresolved D. Per the germline V gene, CDR1 is LNHNV and CDR2 is YYDKDF (reference sequence). CDR3 length equals 16 residues. The V and J ends lost 0 bases and 0 bases respectively, with 9 bases between them. Here the CDR3 reads CATSRDGGDSGNTIYF. In DNA form, the CDR3 reads TGTGCCACCAGCAGAGATGGCGGTGACTCTGGAAACACCATATATTTT.

V gene TRBV28 combines with J gene TRBJ1-2, with TRBD1 identical over 8 bases. The CDR3 contains 13 residues. V dropped 8 bases and J dropped 1; count of bases not matched to a gene: 3. CDR1 is MDHEN and CDR2 is SYDVKM in the germline V gene. The CDR3 region is CASETGVNYGYTF. For the CDR3, the DNA is TGTGCCAGCGAGACAGGGGTTAACTATGGCTACACCTTC.

The rearrangement joins TRBV3-1 (or the pseudogene TRBV3-2) to TRBJ2-4, with D possibly being TRBD1 (6 bases). Germline V gene data show CDR1 as LGHDT and CDR2 as YNNKEL (reference sequence). V lost 2 bases and J lost 0, with 11 bases in between. The CDR3 spans 16 residues. The CDR3 spells CASSQIQGIAKNIQYF. CDR3 DNA sequence: TGTGCCAGCAGCCAAATACAGGGTATAGCCAAAAACATTCAGTACTTC.

The chain combines TRBV6-5 with TRBJ1-4, with D possibly being TRBD1 (5 bases). Germline CDR1 MNHEY, CDR2 SVGAGI. The V and J ends lost 4 bases and 7 bases respectively, with 10 bases between them. The CDR3 totals 13 residues. CDR3 DNA: TGTGCCAGCAGTTCAAACGGGGGTGAAAAACTGTTTTTT. It is translated as CASSSNGGEKLFF.

Only a few counts were recorded for this clone. The gene calls are TRBV9 and TRBJ2-7, with 7 positions matching TRBD1. Germline loops: CDR1 SGDLS, CDR2 YYNGEE. The CDR3 totals 13 residues. The V gene end was trimmed by 3 bases and the J gene end by 3 bases; junction bases not matched to a gene: 3. For the CDR3, the DNA is TGTGCCAGCAGCGCTCGACAGGGCTACGAGCAGTACTTC. This translates into CASSARQGYEQYF.

This rearrangement joins TRBV18 to TRBJ2-4; 7 nucleotides agree with TRBD1. The CDR3 has 14 amino acids. V trimming: 4 bases; J trimming: 6 bases; junction bases outside the gene matches: 6. CDR1 and CDR2 (germline): KGHSH, LQKENI. In DNA form, the CDR3 reads TGTGCCAGCTCACGAACAGGGGCGGGAAACATTCAGTACTTC. The encoded protein is CASSRTGAGNIQYF.

The V and J genes are TRBV29-1 and TRBJ1-6, with a tentative D call TRBD1 (5 bases). Germline values: CDR1 SQVTM, CDR2 ANQGSEA. The CDR3 runs to 13 residues. V shed 2 bases and J shed 5 bases, with 7 bases lying between them. This CDR3 is CSVERQHNSPLHF. CDR3 nucleotides: TGCAGCGTTGAAAGACAGCATAATTCACCCCTCCACTTT.

This rearrangement joins TRBV12-3 or TRBV12-4 to TRBJ2-7, with 10 bases matching TRBD1. This CDR3 has 11 amino acids. V lost 6 bases and J lost 7; bases outside the gene matches: 0. The DNA of the CDR3 is TGTGCCAGCAGGGACAGGGGGGAGCAGTACTTC. It translates to CASRDRGEQYF.

V usage is TRBV28 and J usage is TRBJ1-5; tentative D call: TRBD1 (5 bases). V lost 7 bases and J lost 7, with 17 bases in between. The CDR3 is made up of 14 amino acids. The germline CDR1 and CDR2 sequences are MDHEN and SYDVKM. This CDR3 is CASTGQGVKQPQHF. The CDR3 DNA reads TGTGCCAGCACCGGGCAGGGCGTAAAGCAGCCCCAGCATTTT.

V is TRBV9 and J is TRBJ2-5; 10 bases line up with TRBD2. Per germline, CDR1 SGDLS and CDR2 YYNGEE. This CDR3 region has 15 residues. Losses at the gene ends were 0 bases for V and 4 bases for J; bases not matched to a gene: 3. The CDR3 region is CASSVGAGGTETQYF. For the CDR3, the DNA is TGTGCCAGCAGCGTAGGAGCGGGGGGGACAGAGACCCAGTACTTC.

Only one count was recorded for this clone. The genes are TRBV11-2 and TRBJ1-2; D gene uncertain. The CDR3 is 12 amino acids. Germline values: CDR1 SGHAT, CDR2 FQNNGV. Between the trimmed V and J ends, which lost 1 base and 8 bases, there was a span of 8 bases. In nucleotides, the CDR3 is TGTGCCAGCAGCTTAGGACTAGACGGCTACACCTTC. It codes for CASSLGLDGYTF. The whole variable domain, filled in from reference TRBV11-2 and TRBJ1-2, reads EAGVAQSPRYKIIEKRQSVAFWCNPISGHATLYWYQQILGQGPKLLIQFQNNGVVDDSQLPKDRFSAERLKGVDSTLKIQPAKLEDSAVYLCASSLGLDGYTFGSGTRLTVV.

This clone was picked up one time. The chain combines TRBV2 with TRBJ1-1; the match to TRBD1 covers 7 bases. Germline CDR1 reads SNHLY; CDR2 reads FYNNEI. CDR3 length: 13 residues. V gave up 6 bases and J gave up 1 base; unmatched junction bases: 2. CDR3 DNA sequence: TGTGCCAGCAGGGGACAGAAGAACACTGAAGCTTTCTTT. Its protein product is CASRGQKNTEAFF.

This rearrangement joins TRBV9 to TRBJ1-2; TRBD1 agrees at 8 bases. Germline CDR1 and CDR2: SGDLS and YYNGEE. Trimming removed 4 bases from V and 8 bases from J; junction bases left unmatched: 13. CDR3 size: 15 residues. The CDR3 nucleotides are TGTGCCAGCAGCCCAAGACAGGGGAGGTCGGAAGGCTACACCTTC. Translating it yields CASSPRQGRSEGYTF.

V usage is TRBV9 and J usage is TRBJ2-2; TRBD2 aligns across 12 bases. The CDR3 runs 16 residues. Germline CDR1 reads SGDLS; CDR2 reads YYNGEE. The ends lost 4 bases at V and 3 bases at J; junction bases unmatched: 4. The chain's CDR3 is CASSPGTSGYTGELFF. As DNA, the CDR3 is TGTGCCAGCAGCCCGGGGACTAGCGGGTACACCGGGGAGCTGTTTTTT.

The chain uses TRBV6-5 and TRBJ2-5; D is uncertain. Trimming left V 6 bases short and J 7 bases short, with 21 bases between. The CDR3 runs to 15 residues. Germline CDR1 and CDR2: MNHEY and SVGAGI. CDR3 sequence (DNA): TGTGCCAGCAGCCTTAGCCGGAGAACATCCCGGACCCAGTACTTC. The encoded protein is CASSLSRRTSRTQYF.

CDR3 residues: CATSDTTGEWRNQPQHF. The DNA of the CDR3 is TGTGCCACCAGTGATACGACAGGGGAGTGGCGCAATCAGCCCCAGCATTTT. The chain combines TRBV24-1 with TRBJ1-5, with TRBD1 matching over 8 bases. V lost 3 bases to trimming and J lost 2 bases; unmatched junction nucleotides: 8. Germline V gene sequence: CDR1 KGHDR, CDR2 SFDVKD. The CDR3 is 17 residues long.

The chain couples TRBV5-1 to TRBJ2-5, with a weak D call TRBD1 (5 bases). The CDR3 consists of 15 residues. Looked up from germline, CDR1 is SGHRS and CDR2 is YFSETQ. Trimming took 0 bases from V and 4 from J, leaving 13 bases between them. CDR3 region: CASSLGWQGGETQYF. As DNA, the CDR3 is TGCGCCAGCAGCTTGGGTTGGCAGGGTGGAGAGACCCAGTACTTC. The entire variable domain, with the rest obtained from reference TRBV5-1 and TRBJ2-5, is as follows: KAGVTQTPRYLIKTRGQQVTLSCSPISGHRSVSWYQQTPGQGLQFLFEYFSETQRNKGNFPGRFSGRQFSNSRSEMNVSTLELGDSALYLCASSLGWQGGETQYFGPGTRLLVL.

The chain combines TRBV5-1 with TRBJ2-3; a possible D gene is TRBD2 (6 bases). Germline CDR1 and CDR2: SGHRS and YFSETQ. This CDR3 contains 14 residues. Deletions cut 4 bases from V and 2 bases from J, with 11 bases between. CDR3 sequence: CASSETRPTDTQYF. CDR3 DNA: TGCGCCAGCAGCGAGACTAGGCCCACAGATACGCAGTATTTT.

The chain recombines TRBV4-3 with TRBJ2-3, with D perhaps matching TRBD2 (5 bases). Germline CDR1 reads LGHNA; CDR2 reads YSLEER. V lost 1 base to trimming and J lost 1 base, with 6 bases between them. This CDR3 region has 14 residues. Written as DNA, the CDR3 is TGCGCCAGCAGCCAAGTTAGCGGCACAGATACGCAGTATTTT. Translating gives CASSQVSGTDTQYF.

The rearrangement uses TRBV19 and TRBJ2-1; 10 bases line up with TRBD2. V gave up 0 bases and J gave up 11 bases; unmatched junction bases: 7. This CDR3 region has 15 residues. Germline V gene sequence: CDR1 LNHDA, CDR2 SQIVND (reference sequence). The CDR3 nucleotides are TGTGCCAGTAGTATAGATATGTCAGCGGGGGGGCAGCAGTTCTTC. Its protein is CASSIDMSAGGQQFF.

The chain uses TRBV30 and TRBJ1-4; D might be TRBD1 (5 bases). Germline loops: CDR1 GTSNPN, CDR2 SVGIG (reference sequence). CDR3 length: 13 residues. With 3 bases removed from V and 1 base from J, the gap between germline ends came to 6 bases. This CDR3 is CAWSQGTNEKLFF. Here the CDR3 DNA reads TGTGCCTGGAGCCAGGGAACTAATGAAAAACTGTTTTTT.

This chain connects TRBV19 to TRBJ2-3, with TRBD2 identical over 8 bases. CDR3 length: 15 amino acids. V gave up 5 bases and J gave up 1 base; unmatched junction bases: 5. Germline V gene lookup returns CDR1 LNHDA and CDR2 SQIVND (reference sequence). The CDR3, as DNA: TGTGCCAGTAGTCTCACGGGAGGGCGCACAGATACGCAGTATTTT. Translation: CASSLTGGRTDTQYF.

The rearrangement links TRBV19 to TRBJ1-2, with a tentative D call TRBD1 (6 bases). Germline CDR1 and CDR2: LNHDA and SQIVND (reference sequence). Trimming pared 5 bases from V and 4 bases from J, leaving 11 bases between. The CDR3 contains 13 residues. The CDR3: CASSSRDIYGYTF. CDR3 sequence (DNA): TGTGCCAGTAGTTCCCGGGACATCTATGGCTACACCTTC.

V is TRBV5-1 and J is TRBJ2-2; 7 nucleotides line up with TRBD1. CDR1 is SGHRS and CDR2 is YFSETQ in the germline V gene. The CDR3 length is 15 residues. The J segment lost 2 bases and the V segment lost 4 bases, leaving 5 bases of the junction unmatched. CDR3 in amino acids: CASSPGQTNTGELFF. CDR3 coding DNA: TGCGCCAGCAGCCCGGGACAGACAAACACCGGGGAGCTGTTTTTT.

The CDR3 is CASTRTGGRYNEQFF. Written as DNA, the CDR3 is TGCGCCAGCACCCGGACAGGGGGGAGATACAATGAGCAGTTCTTC. V and J are TRBV5-1 and TRBJ2-1, with TRBD1 matching 10 bases. The J segment lost 4 bases and the V segment lost 6 bases, leaving 7 bases of the junction unmatched. Germline CDR1 reads SGHRS; CDR2 reads YFSETQ. This CDR3 contains 15 residues.

This clone showed up just once. The rearrangement uses TRBV5-3 and TRBJ2-1; 12 nucleotides align to TRBD2. TRBV5-3 is filed as an ORF, its function uncertain. The CDR3 length is 16 residues. V gave up 4 bases and J gave up 8 bases; unmatched junction bases: 10. The CDR3 spells CARSMTSGRLVDEQFF. For the CDR3, the DNA is TGTGCCAGAAGCATGACTAGCGGGAGACTGGTCGATGAGCAGTTCTTC.

This chain joins TRBV28 and TRBJ2-6; D may be TRBD1 (5 bases). V lost 2 bases to trimming and J lost 1 base, with 6 bases between them. The CDR3 has 15 amino acids. Per germline, CDR1 MDHEN and CDR2 SYDVKM. The DNA for the CDR3 is TGTGCCAGCAGTTTAAAGGGGTCTGGGGCCAACGTCCTGACTTTC. It codes for CASSLKGSGANVLTF.

The rearrangement links TRBV21-1 to TRBJ1-1. TRBV21-1 is listed as a pseudogene. The CDR3 spans 12 residues. CDR3 coding DNA: TGTGCCAGCAGCAACCGGGGGGCTGAAGCTTTCTTT. The encoded protein is CASSNRGAEAFF.

The V gene is TRBV18, the J gene TRBJ1-4; D not resolved. Germline V gene lookup returns CDR1 KGHSH and CDR2 LQKENI. CDR3 length: 15 residues. V lost 1 base and J lost 3, with 9 bases in between. CDR3 nucleotide sequence: TGTGCCAGCTCACCACATGTTTCAGCTAATGAAAAACTGTTTTTT. Translation: CASSPHVSANEKLFF.

The genes are TRBV7-2 and TRBJ2-1; TRBD2 agrees at 8 bases. The junction had 4 bases not matched to a gene; V was cut back by 5 bases and J by 1 base. Germline assignment: CDR1 SGHTA and CDR2 FQGNSA. The CDR3 spans 15 residues. The CDR3 region is CASSILAASYNEQFF. The DNA for the CDR3 is TGTGCCAGCAGCATACTAGCGGCTTCCTACAATGAGCAGTTCTTC.